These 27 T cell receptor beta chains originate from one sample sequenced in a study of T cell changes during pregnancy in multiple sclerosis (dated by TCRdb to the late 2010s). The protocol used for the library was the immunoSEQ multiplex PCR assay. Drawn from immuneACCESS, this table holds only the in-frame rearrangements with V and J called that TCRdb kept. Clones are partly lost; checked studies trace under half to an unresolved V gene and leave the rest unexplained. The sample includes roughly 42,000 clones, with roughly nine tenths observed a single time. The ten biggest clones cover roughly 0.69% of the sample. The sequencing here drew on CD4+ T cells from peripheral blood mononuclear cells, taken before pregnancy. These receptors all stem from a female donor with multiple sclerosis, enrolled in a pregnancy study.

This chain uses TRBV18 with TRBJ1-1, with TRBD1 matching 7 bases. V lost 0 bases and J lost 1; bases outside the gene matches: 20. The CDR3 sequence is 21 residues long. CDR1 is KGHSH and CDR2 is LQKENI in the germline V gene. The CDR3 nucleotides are TGTGCCAGCTCACCACCGCCCGGGACAGACTTCACCCTCATGCCGAACACTGAAGCTTTCTTT. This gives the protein CASSPPPGTDFTLMPNTEAFF.

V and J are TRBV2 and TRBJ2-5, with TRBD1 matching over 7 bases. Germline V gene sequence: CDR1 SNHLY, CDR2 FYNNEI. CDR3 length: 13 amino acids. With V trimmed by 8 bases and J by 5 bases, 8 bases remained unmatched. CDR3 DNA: TGTGCCAGCTCCCCGGACAGGTCGGAGACCCAGTACTTC. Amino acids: CASSPDRSETQYF.

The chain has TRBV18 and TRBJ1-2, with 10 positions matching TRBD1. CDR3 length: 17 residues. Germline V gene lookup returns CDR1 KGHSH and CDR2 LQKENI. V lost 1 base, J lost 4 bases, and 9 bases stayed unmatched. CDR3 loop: CASSPLFGTGVGYGYTF. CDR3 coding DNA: TGTGCCAGCTCACCACTCTTCGGGACAGGGGTTGGCTATGGCTACACCTTC. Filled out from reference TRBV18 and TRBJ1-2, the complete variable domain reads NAGVMQNPRHLVRRRGQEARLRCSPMKGHSHVYWYRQLPEEGLKFMVYLQKENIIDESGMPKERFSAEFPKEGPSILRIQQVVRGDSAAYFCASSPLFGTGVGYGYTFGSGTRLTVV.

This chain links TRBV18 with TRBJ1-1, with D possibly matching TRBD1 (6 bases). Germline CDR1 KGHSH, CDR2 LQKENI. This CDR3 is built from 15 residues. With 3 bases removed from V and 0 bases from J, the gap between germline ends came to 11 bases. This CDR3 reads CASSPGGPLNTEAFF. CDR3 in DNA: TGTGCCAGCTCACCCGGGGGGCCCCTGAACACTGAAGCTTTCTTT.

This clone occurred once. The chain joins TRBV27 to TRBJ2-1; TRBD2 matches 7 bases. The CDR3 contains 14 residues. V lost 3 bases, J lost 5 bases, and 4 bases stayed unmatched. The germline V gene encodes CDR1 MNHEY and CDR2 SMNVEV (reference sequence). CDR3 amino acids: CASSLWGGDNEQFF. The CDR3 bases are TGTGCCAGCAGTTTGTGGGGGGGGGACAATGAGCAGTTCTTC.

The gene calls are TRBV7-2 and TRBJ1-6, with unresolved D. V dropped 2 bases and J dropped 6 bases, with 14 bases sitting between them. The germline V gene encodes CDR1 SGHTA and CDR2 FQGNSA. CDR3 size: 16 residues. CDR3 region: CASSLSPHGVNSPLHF. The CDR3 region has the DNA TGTGCCAGCAGCTTAAGCCCCCACGGGGTTAATTCACCCCTCCACTTT.

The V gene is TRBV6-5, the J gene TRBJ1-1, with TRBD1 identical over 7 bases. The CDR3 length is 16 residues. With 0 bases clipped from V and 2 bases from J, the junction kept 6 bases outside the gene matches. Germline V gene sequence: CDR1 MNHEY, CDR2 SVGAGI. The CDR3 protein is CASSYSRGQGNTEAFF. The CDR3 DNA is TGTGCCAGCAGTTACTCGAGGGGGCAGGGTAACACTGAAGCTTTCTTT.

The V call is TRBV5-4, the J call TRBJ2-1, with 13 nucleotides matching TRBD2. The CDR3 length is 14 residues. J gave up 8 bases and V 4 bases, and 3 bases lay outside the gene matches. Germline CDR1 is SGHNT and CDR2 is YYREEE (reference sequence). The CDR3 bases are TGTGCCAGCAGCCCGGGACTAGCGGGGTATGAGCAGTTCTTC. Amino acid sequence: CASSPGLAGYEQFF.

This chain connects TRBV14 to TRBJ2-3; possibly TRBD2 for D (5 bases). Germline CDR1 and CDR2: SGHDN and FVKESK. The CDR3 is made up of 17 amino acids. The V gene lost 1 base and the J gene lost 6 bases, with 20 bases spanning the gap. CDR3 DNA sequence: TGTGCCAGCAGCCAAGTCGATATAGGACTGGGTCGGGATACGCAGTATTTT. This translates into CASSQVDIGLGRDTQYF.

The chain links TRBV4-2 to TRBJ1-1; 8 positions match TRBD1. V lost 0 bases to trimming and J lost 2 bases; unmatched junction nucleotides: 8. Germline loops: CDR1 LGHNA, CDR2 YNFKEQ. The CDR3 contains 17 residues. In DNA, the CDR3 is TGTGCCAGCAGCCAAGATCCCCCCCCAGGGGGCAACACTGAAGCTTTCTTT. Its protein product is CASSQDPPPGGNTEAFF.

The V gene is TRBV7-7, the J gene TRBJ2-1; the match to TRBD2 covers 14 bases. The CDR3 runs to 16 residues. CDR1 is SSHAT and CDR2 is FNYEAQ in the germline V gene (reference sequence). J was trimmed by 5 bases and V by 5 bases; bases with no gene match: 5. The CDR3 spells CASSHGTSGGNNEQFF. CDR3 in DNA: TGTGCCAGCAGCCACGGGACTAGCGGGGGCAACAATGAGCAGTTCTTC.

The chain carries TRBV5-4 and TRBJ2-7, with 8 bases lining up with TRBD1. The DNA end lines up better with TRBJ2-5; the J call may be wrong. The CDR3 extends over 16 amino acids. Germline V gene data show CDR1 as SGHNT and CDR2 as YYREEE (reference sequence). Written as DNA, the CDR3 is TGTGCCACCCAGCTTGGGTTCAGGGGGCGAGGAGAGACCCAGTACTTC. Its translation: CATQLGFRGRGETQYF.

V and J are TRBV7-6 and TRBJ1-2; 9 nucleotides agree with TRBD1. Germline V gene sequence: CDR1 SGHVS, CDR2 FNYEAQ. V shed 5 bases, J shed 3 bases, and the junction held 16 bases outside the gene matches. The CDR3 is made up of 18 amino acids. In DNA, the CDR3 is TGTGCCAGCAGCCTCTCGAGTTCGGGACAGGGTCCCTACTATGGCTACACCTTC. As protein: CASSLSSSGQGPYYGYTF.

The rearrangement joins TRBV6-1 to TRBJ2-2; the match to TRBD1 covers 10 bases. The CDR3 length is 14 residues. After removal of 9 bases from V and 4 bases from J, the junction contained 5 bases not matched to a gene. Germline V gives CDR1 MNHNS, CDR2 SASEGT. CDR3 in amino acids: CARGDRGSTGELFF. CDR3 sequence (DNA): TGTGCCAGAGGGGACAGGGGATCCACCGGGGAGCTGTTTTTT.

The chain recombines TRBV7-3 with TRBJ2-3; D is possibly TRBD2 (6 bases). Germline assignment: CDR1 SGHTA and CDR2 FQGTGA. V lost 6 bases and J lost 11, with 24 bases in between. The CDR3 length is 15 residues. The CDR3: CASSSDGRRSEGQYF. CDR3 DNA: TGTGCCAGCAGTTCAGATGGGAGGCGGTCAGAAGGGCAGTATTTT. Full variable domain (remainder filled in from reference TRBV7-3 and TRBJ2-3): GAGVSQTPSNKVTEKGKYVELRCDPISGHTALYWYRQSLGQGPEFLIYFQGTGAADDSGLPNDRFFAVRPEGSVSTLKIQRTERGDSAVYLCASSSDGRRSEGQYFGPGTRLTVL.

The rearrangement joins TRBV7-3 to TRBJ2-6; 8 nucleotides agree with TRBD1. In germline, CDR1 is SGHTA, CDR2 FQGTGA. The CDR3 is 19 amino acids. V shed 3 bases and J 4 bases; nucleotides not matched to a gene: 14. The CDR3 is CASSFTGTGSLSGANVLTF. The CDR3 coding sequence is TGTGCCAGCAGCTTCACCGGGACAGGTTCTCTCTCCGGGGCCAACGTCCTGACTTTC.

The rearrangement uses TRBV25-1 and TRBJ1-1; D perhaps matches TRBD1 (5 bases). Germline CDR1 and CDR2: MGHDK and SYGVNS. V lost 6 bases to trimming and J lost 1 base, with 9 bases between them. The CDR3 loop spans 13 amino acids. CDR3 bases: TGTGCCAGCAGGGGGCTTGGGAACACTGAAGCTTTCTTT. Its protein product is CASRGLGNTEAFF.

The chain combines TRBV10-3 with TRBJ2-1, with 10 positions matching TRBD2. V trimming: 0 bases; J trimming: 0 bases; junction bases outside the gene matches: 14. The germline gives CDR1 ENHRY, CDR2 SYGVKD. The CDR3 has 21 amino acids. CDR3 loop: CAISESVLLAGPTSSYNEQFF. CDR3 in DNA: TGTGCCATCAGTGAGTCGGTATTACTAGCGGGGCCCACTAGCTCCTACAATGAGCAGTTCTTC.

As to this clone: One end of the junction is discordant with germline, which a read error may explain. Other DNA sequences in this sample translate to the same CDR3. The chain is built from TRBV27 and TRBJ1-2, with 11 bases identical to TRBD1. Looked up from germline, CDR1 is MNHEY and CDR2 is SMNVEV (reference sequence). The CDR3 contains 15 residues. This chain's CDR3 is CASSPRTGGADGYTF. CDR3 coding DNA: TGTGCCAGCAGTCCCCGGACAGGGGGCGCGGATGGCTATACCTTC.

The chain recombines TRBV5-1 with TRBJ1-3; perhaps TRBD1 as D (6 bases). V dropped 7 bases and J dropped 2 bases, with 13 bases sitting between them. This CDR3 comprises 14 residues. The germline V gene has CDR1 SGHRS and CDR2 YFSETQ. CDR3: CASGEQGPGNTIYF. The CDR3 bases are TGCGCCAGCGGTGAACAGGGTCCTGGAAACACCATATATTTT.

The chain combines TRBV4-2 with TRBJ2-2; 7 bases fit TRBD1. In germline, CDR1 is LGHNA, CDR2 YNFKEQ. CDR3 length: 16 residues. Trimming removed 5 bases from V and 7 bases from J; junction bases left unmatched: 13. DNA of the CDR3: TGTGCCAGCAGCTATGGGACAGCTAGGCGTAGCGGGGAGCTGTTTTTT. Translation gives CASSYGTARRSGELFF.

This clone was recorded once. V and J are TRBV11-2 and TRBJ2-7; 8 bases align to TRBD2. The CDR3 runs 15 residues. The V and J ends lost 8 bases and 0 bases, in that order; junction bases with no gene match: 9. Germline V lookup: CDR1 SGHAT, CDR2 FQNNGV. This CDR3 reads CASGTGGGYSYEQYF. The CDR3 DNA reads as TGTGCCAGCGGAACCGGCGGGGGGTACTCCTACGAGCAGTACTTC.

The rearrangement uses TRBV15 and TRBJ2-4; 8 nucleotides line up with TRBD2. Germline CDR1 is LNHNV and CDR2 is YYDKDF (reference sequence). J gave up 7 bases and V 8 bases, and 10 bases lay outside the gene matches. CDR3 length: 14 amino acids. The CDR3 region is CATQRGLEGNIQYF. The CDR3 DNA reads TGTGCCACCCAGCGGGGGCTTGAGGGGAACATTCAGTACTTC.

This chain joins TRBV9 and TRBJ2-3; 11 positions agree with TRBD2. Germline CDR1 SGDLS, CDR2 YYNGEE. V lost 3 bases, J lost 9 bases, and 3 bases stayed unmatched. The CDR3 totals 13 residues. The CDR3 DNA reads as TGTGCCAGCAGCGCTAGCGGGGGGTCCACGCAGTATTTT. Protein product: CASSASGGSTQYF. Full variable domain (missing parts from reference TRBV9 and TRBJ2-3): DSGVTQTPKHLITATGQRVTLRCSPRSGDLSVYWYQQSLDQGLQFLIQYYNGEERAKGNILERFSAQQFPDLHSELNLSSLELGDSALYFCASSASGGSTQYFGPGTRLTVL.

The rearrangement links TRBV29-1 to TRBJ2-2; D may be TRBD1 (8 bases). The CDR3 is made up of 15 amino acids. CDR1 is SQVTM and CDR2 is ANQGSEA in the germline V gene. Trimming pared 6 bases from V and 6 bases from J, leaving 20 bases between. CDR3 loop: CSVLGLPGGPGELFF. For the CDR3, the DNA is TGCAGCGTCCTGGGACTACCAGGGGGCCCCGGGGAGCTGTTTTTT.

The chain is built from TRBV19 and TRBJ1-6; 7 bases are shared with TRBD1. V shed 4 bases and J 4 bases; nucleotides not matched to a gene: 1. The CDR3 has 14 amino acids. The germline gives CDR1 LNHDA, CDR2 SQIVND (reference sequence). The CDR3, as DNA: TGTGCCAGTAGTACACAGGGGTATAATTCACCCCTCCACTTT. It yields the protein CASSTQGYNSPLHF.

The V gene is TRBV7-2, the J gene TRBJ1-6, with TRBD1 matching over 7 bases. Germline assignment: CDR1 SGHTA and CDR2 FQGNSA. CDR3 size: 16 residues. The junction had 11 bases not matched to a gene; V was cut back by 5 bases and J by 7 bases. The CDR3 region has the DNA TGTGCCAGCAGCCCGTCGGGACAGTCCAGAAATTCACCCCTCCACTTT. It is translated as CASSPSGQSRNSPLHF.